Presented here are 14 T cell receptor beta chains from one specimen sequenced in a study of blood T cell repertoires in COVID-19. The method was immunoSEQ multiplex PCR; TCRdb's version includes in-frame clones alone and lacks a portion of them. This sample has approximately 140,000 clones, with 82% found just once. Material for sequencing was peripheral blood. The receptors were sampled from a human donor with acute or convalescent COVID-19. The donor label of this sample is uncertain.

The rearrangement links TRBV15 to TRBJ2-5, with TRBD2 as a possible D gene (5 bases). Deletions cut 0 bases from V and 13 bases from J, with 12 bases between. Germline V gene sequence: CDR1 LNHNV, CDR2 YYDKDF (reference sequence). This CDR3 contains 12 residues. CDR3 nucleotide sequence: TGTGCCACCAGCAGAGATGGGAGAGTTCCGTACTTC. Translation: CATSRDGRVPYF.

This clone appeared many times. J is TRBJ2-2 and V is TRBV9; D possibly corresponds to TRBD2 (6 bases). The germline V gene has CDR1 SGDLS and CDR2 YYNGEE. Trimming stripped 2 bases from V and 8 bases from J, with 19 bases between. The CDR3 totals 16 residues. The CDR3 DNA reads TGTGCCAGCAGCGTCACCTTTGGACGGGGGTCAGGGGAGCTGTTTTTT. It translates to CASSVTFGRGSGELFF. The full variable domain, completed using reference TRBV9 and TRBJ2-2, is DSGVTQTPKHLITATGQRVTLRCSPRSGDLSVYWYQQSLDQGLQFLIQYYNGEERAKGNILERFSAQQFPDLHSELNLSSLELGDSALYFCASSVTFGRGSGELFFGEGSRLTVL.

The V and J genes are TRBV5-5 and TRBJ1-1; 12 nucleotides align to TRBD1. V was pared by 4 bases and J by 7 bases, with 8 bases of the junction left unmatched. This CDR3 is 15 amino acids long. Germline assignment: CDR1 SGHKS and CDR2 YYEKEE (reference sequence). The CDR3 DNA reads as TGTGCCAGCAGCGAGACCGGGACAGGGGGCGGTGAAGCTTTCTTT. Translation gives CASSETGTGGGEAFF.

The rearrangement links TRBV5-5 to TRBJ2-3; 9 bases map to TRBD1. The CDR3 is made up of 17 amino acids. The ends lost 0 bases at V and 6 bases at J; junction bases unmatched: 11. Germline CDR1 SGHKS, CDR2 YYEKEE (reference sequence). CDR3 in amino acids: CASSLDLGTGLRDTQYF. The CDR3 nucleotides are TGTGCCAGCAGCTTGGACCTCGGGACAGGGCTACGGGATACGCAGTATTTT.

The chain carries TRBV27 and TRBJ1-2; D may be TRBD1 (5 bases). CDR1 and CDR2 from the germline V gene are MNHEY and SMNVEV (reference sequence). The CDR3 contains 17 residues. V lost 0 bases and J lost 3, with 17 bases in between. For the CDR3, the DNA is TGTGCCAGCAGTTTATCCCGGTCGGCAGGGCGAGACTATGGCTACACCTTC. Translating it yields CASSLSRSAGRDYGYTF.

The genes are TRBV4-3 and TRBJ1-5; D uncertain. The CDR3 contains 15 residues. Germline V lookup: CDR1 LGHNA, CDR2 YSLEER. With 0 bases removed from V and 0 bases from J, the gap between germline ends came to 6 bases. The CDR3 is CASSQDRVSNQPQHF. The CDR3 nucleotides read TGCGCCAGCAGCCAAGATCGGGTTAGCAATCAGCCCCAGCATTTT.

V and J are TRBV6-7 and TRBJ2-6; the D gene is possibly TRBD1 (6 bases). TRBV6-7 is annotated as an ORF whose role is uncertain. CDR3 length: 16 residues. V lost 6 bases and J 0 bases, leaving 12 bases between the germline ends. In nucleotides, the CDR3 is TGTGCCAGCAGACCTGAACAGGGCTCTGGGGCCAACGTCCTGACTTTC. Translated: CASRPEQGSGANVLTF.

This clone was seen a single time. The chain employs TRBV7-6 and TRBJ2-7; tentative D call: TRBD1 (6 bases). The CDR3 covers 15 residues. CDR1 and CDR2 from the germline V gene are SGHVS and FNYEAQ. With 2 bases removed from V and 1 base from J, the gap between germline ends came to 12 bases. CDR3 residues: CASSLKLQGSYEQYF. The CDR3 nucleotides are TGTGCCAGCAGCTTAAAATTACAGGGTTCCTACGAGCAGTACTTC.

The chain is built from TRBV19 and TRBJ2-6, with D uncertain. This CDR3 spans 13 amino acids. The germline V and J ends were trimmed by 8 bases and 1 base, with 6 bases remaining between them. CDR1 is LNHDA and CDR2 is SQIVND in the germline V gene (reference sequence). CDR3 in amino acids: CASSNSGANVLTF. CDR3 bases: TGTGCCAGTTCTAATTCTGGGGCCAACGTCCTGACTTTC.

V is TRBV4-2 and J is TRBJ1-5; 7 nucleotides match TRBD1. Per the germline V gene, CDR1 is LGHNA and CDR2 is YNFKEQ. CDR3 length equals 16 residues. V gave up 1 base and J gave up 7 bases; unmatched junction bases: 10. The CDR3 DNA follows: TGTGCCAGCAGCCAAGGGTCCCGACAGGGCCGGCAGCCCCAGCATTTT. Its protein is CASSQGSRQGRQPQHF.

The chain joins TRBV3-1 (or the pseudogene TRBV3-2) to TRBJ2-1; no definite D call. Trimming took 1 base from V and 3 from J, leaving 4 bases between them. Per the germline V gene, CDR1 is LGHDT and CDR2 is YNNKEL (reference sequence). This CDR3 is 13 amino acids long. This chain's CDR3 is CASSQGLYNEQFF. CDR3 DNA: TGTGCCAGCAGCCAAGGACTCTACAATGAGCAGTTCTTC.

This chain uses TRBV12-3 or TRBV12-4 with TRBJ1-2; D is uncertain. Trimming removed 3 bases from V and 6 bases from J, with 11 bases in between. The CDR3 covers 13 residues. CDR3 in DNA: TGTGCCAGCAGTTTGGTACAAAATGATGGCTACACCTTC. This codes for CASSLVQNDGYTF.

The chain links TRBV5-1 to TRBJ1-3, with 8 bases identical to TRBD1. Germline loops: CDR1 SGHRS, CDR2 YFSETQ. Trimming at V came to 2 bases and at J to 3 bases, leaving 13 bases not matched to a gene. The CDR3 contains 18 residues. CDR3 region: CASSLGQGAGKGGNTIYF. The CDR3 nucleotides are TGCGCCAGCAGCTTAGGACAGGGCGCAGGGAAAGGTGGAAACACCATATATTTT.

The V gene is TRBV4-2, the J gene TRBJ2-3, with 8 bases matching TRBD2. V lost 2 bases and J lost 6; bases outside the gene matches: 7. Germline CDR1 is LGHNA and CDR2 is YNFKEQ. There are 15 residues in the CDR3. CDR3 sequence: CASSQTGGASDTQYF. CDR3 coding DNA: TGTGCCAGCAGCCAAACCGGGGGGGCGTCCGATACGCAGTATTTT.